This TCR beta chain was identified during a study of blood T cell repertoires in COVID-19. Study as a whole: Recovery among Cohort 3 donors was established by two negative PCRs, clearance, or symptom resolution.

Adults between roughly 18 and 89 years of age took part from 20 to 25 US areas. Produced via immunoSEQ multiplex PCR; TCRdb's table is partial and in-frame only. This repertoire shows some 220,000 clones, 86% found once; its top ten account for approximately 3.3%. CDR1 is KGHSH and CDR2 is LQKENI in the germline V gene. V lost 0 bases, J lost 5 bases, and 13 bases lay in between. The CDR3 runs 15 residues. Material for sequencing was PBMCs or T cells enriched from blood (not recorded which). The rearrangement links TRBV18 to TRBJ1-2; D is possibly TRBD1 (6 bases). This receptor was taken from a woman between 45 and 60 years old in a cohort exposed to, infected with or recovered from COVID-19 (not recorded which). CDR3 loop: CASSPPNRVGYGYTF. The CDR3 coding sequence is TGTGCCAGCTCACCACCTAACAGGGTCGGATATGGCTACACCTTC.